Listed below are T cell receptor beta chains from one sample, sequenced in a study of T cell changes during pregnancy in multiple sclerosis. Some clones are missing from TCRdb's copy, which holds only in-frame ones; the method was immunoSEQ multiplex PCR. The table records tens of thousands of clones, about nine tenths of them present only once. This specimen was CD4+ T cells from peripheral blood mononuclear cells, taken after pregnancy. The receptors were gathered from a female donor with multiple sclerosis, enrolled in a pregnancy study. Both conserved end residues are part of each CDR3. D genes are given only for firm matches. Clone size is not always given. Where it is, it says once, few, many or a class for expanded clones.

15	TRBJ2-3	TRBD1	TRBV11-2	.	CASSLQGAGTDTQYF	TGTGCCAGCAGCTTACAGGGGGCGGGCACAGATACGCAGTATTTT
13	TRBJ1-1	.	TRBV5-1	.	CASSVFGGTEAFF	TGCGCCAGCAGCGTCTTCGGGGGCACTGAAGCTTTCTTT
12	TRBJ2-1	.	TRBV7-3	.	CASSLAGPEQFF	TGTGCCAGCAGCTTAGCAGGTCCTGAGCAGTTCTTC
15	TRBJ2-1	TRBD1	TRBV6-4	.	CASSEWGPGGNEQFF	TGTGCCAGCAGTGAATGGGGCCCAGGGGGTAATGAGCAGTTCTTC
15	TRBJ1-2	.	TRBV7-2	.	CASSLDRPPSYGYTF	TGTGCCAGCAGCTTAGACAGGCCACCATCCTATGGCTACACCTTC
12	TRBJ2-2	.	TRBV14	once	CASSHRTGELFF	TGTGCCAGCAGCCATCGCACCGGGGAGCTGTTTTTT
15	TRBJ2-1	.	TRBV11-2	.	CASSLRASEYNEQFF	TGTGCCAGCAGCTTACGGGCTAGCGAGTACAATGAGCAGTTCTTC
14	TRBJ1-2	TRBD1	TRBV11-2	.	CASSLDRWDYGYTF	TGTGCCAGCAGCTTGGACAGGTGGGACTATGGCTACACCTTC
14	TRBJ2-7	.	TRBV28	once	CASSLSLGGWEQYF	TGTGCCAGCAGTTTGAGTTTGGGGGGTTGGGAGCAGTACTTC
15	TRBJ2-1	.	TRBV5-4	few	CASSHWRELYNEQFF	TGTGCCAGCAGCCACTGGAGGGAGCTATACAATGAGCAGTTCTTC
17	TRBJ2-1	TRBD2	TRBV19	.	CASSYLFGGSSYNEQFF	TGTGCCAGTAGTTACCTGTTCGGCGGGAGCTCCTACAATGAGCAGTTCTTC
12	TRBJ1-1	TRBD1	TRBV7-2	.	CASSPRQGGAFF	TGTGCCAGCAGCCCCAGACAGGGGGGAGCTTTCTTT
13	TRBJ2-3	TRBD2	TRBV7-3	.	CATRRTRSETQYF	TGTGCCACCCGGAGGACTAGGTCTGAAACGCAGTATTTT
15	TRBJ2-3	TRBD2	TRBV5-1	once	CASSLDGGGTDTQYF	TGCGCCAGCAGCTTGGACGGGGGGGGCACAGATACGCAGTATTTT
15	TRBJ2-3	TRBD2	TRBV18	.	CASSRGTSGTDTQYF	TGTGCCAGCTCGCGGGGGACTAGCGGCACAGATACGCAGTATTTT
15	TRBJ2-1	TRBD2	TRBV6-6	.	CASSETSGRHGEQFF	TGTGCCAGCAGTGAGACTAGCGGGAGGCATGGTGAGCAGTTCTTC
13	TRBJ2-7	.	TRBV2	.	CASSDWGHYEQYF	TGTGCCAGCAGTGATTGGGGGCACTACGAGCAGTACTTC
13	TRBJ2-1	.	TRBV29-1	.	CSVAVGVSNEQFF	TGCAGCGTTGCCGTGGGAGTCAGCAATGAGCAGTTCTTC
14	TRBJ2-5	.	TRBV6-5	.	CASSYSNRAETQYF	TGTGCCAGCAGTTACTCGAACAGGGCAGAGACCCAGTACTTC
13	TRBJ2-2	.	TRBV18	.	CASSVANTGELFF	TGTGCCAGCTCAGTAGCGAACACCGGGGAGCTGTTTTTT
13	TRBJ1-1	.	TRBV18	.	CASSPAGDTEAFF	TGTGCCAGCTCACCAGCCGGGGACACTGAAGCTTTCTTT
14	TRBJ2-7	TRBD1	TRBV6-5	.	CASSYSDRDYEQYF	TGTGCCAGCAGTTACTCGGACAGGGACTACGAGCAGTACTTC
11	TRBJ1-1	.	TRBV29-1	.	CSVEDGGGSFF	TGCAGCGTTGAAGATGGGGGCGGGTCTTTCTTT
11	TRBJ2-5	.	TRBV5-1	.	CASSYQETQYF	TGCGCCAGCTCGTACCAAGAGACCCAGTACTTC
14	TRBJ2-1	TRBD1	TRBV29-1	.	CSVARDRGYNEQFF	TGCAGCGTTGCCCGGGACAGGGGATACAATGAGCAGTTCTTC
11	TRBJ1-1	.	TRBV11-1	.	CASSLRGEAFF	TGTGCCAGCAGCTTACGGGGTGAAGCTTTCTTT
15	TRBJ2-7	TRBD2	TRBV10-3	.	CAISEGSGSAYEQYF	TGTGCCATCAGTGAGGGTAGCGGGTCCGCCTACGAGCAGTACTTC
16	TRBJ2-3	TRBD2	TRBV5-4	.	CASSTTSGSGGDTQYF	TGTGCCAGCAGCACGACTAGCGGGAGTGGTGGAGATACGCAGTATTTT
17	TRBJ2-3	TRBD2	TRBV7-2	.	CASSLVGTSGRSDTQYF	TGTGCCAGCAGCTTAGTTGGGACTAGCGGGAGGTCAGATACGCAGTATTTT
13	TRBJ1-1	.	TRBV11-2	.	CASSLRSERGAFF	TGTGCCAGCAGCTTAAGGTCAGAGCGGGGAGCTTTCTTT
17	TRBJ2-2	.	TRBV5-1	.	CASSLTSISASTGELFF	TGCGCCAGCAGCTTGACTTCGATTAGCGCATCCACCGGGGAGCTGTTTTTT
12	TRBJ2-1	.	TRBV10-1	.	CASSEAGSVQFF	TGCGCCAGCAGTGAGGCAGGCTCCGTTCAGTTCTTC
15	TRBJ2-1	TRBD2	TRBV2	.	CASSERLAGVNEQFF	TGTGCCAGCAGTGAAAGACTAGCGGGAGTGAATGAGCAGTTCTTC
17	TRBJ2-5	TRBD2	TRBV18	.	CASSPVRSAGGGETQYF	TGTGCCAGCTCACCAGTTCGGTCGGCGGGAGGGGGAGAGACCCAGTACTTC